Sequencing of this T cell receptor beta chain was carried out in a study of T cell responses to AZD1222 COVID-19 vaccine. Whole-study results and caveats: Spike-specific TCR depth and breadth grew after two AZD1222 doses. CD4 TCRs covered the whole spike, strongest at regions 160-218 and 743-854. At baseline, seropositivity was found in only a handful of AZD1222 recipients. The donors showed a predominance of white British ancestry and of females, with possible underestimation of clonal diversity.

For this clone: The antigen is not known.

The CDR3 totals 17 residues. CDR1 and CDR2 (germline): LGHDT, YNNKEL (reference sequence). The germline V and J ends were trimmed by 9 bases and 3 bases, with 23 bases remaining between them. Repertoires were generated with immunoSEQ multiplex PCR, while TCRdb's copy carries only in-frame clones and drops some. This sample's table reports over 130,000 clones. Sequencing was carried out using peripheral blood. The genes are TRBV3-1 (or the pseudogene TRBV3-2) and TRBJ1-4, with D perhaps TRBD1 (5 bases). This TCR came from an adult in good health. The CDR3: CARLRWDPPHPNEKLFF. The DNA for the CDR3 is TGTGCCAGACTAAGGTGGGACCCCCCCCACCCTAATGAAAAACTGTTTTTT.